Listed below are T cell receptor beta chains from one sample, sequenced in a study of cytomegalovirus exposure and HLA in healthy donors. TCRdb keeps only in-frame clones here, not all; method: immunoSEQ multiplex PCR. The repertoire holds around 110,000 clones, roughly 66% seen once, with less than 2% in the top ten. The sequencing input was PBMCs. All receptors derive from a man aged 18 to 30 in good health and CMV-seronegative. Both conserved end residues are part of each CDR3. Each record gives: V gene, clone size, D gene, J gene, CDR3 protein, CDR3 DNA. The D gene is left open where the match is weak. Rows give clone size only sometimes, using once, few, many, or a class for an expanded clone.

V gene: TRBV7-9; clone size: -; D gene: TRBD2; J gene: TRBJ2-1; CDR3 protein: CSSSSFTGLAGNNEQFF; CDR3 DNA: TGTTCCAGCAGCTCCTTTACGGGACTAGCGGGAAACAATGAGCAGTTCTTC
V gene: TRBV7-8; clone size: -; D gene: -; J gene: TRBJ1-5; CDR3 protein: CASSSEAYPNQPQHF; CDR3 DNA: TGTGCCAGCAGCTCGGAGGCCTATCCTAATCAGCCCCAGCATTTT
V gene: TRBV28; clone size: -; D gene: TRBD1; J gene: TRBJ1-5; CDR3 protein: CASRGRQGTNQPQHF; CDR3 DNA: TGTGCCAGCAGAGGACGACAGGGGACCAATCAGCCCCAGCATTTT
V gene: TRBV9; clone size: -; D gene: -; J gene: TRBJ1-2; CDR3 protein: CASSVDTTTLTATF; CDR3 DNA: TGTGCCAGCAGCGTAGATACTACCACCTTAACGGCCACCTTC
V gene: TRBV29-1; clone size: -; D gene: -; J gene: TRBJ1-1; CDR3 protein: CSVSGLLRSEAFF; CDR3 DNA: TGCAGCGTTTCGGGACTGCTTCGGTCTGAAGCTTTCTTT
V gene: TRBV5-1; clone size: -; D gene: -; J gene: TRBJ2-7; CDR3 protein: CASSPDRPPKMRYF; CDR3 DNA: TGCGCCAGCAGCCCCGACAGGCCCCCTAAGATGAGGTACTTC
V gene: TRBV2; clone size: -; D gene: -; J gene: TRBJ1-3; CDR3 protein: CARGGSGNTIYF; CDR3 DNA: TGTGCCAGAGGGGGCTCTGGAAACACCATATATTTT
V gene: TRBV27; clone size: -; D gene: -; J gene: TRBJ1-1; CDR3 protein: CASSLTQGTEAFF; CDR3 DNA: TGTGCCAGCAGTCTCACACAGGGCACTGAAGCTTTCTTT
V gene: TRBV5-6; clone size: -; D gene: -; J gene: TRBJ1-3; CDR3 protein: CASSSVGLRDSGNTIYF; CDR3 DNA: TGTGCCAGCAGCTCCGTCGGACTTCGCGACTCTGGAAACACCATATATTTT
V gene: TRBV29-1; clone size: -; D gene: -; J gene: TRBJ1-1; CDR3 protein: CSVEKGLGTEAFF; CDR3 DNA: TGCAGCGTTGAAAAGGGGCTGGGCACTGAAGCTTTCTTT
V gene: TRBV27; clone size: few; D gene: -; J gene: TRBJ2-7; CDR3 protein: CASSPQGQEQYF; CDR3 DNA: TGTGCCAGCAGCCCTCAGGGTCAGGAGCAGTACTTC
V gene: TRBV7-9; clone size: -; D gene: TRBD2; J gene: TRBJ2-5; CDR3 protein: CASSAPMSGDQETQYF; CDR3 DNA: TGTGCCAGCAGCGCCCCAATGAGCGGGGACCAAGAGACCCAGTACTTC
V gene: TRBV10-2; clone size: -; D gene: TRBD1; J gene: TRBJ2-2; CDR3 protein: CASSSGQEMGGELFF; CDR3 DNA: TGCGCCAGCAGTTCGGGACAGGAGATGGGCGGGGAGCTGTTTTTT
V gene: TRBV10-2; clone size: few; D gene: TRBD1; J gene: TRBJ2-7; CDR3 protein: CASSVLRTGTYEQYF; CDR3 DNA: TGCGCCAGCAGTGTTTTGAGGACAGGGACCTACGAGCAGTACTTC
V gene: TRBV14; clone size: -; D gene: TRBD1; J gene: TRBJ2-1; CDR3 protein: CASSRRQGAYNEQFF; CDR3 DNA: TGTGCCAGCAGCCGCCGACAGGGGGCCTACAATGAGCAGTTCTTC
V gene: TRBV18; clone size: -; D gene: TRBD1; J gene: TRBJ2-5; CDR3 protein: CASSPNRGAWETQYF; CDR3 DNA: TGTGCCAGCTCACCGAACAGGGGCGCATGGGAGACCCAGTACTTC
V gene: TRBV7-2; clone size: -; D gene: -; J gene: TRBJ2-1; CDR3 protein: CASSFGRTDNEQFF; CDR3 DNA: TGTGCCAGCAGCTTTGGGAGAACGGACAATGAGCAGTTCTTC
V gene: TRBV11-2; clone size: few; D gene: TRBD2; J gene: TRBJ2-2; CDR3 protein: CASSSGTSGSWELFF; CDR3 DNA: TGTGCCAGCAGCTCCGGGACTAGCGGCAGCTGGGAGCTGTTTTTT
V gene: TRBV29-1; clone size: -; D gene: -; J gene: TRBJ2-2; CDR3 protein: CSVRTGPNTGELFF; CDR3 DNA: TGCAGCGTCCGCACAGGTCCGAACACCGGGGAGCTGTTTTTT
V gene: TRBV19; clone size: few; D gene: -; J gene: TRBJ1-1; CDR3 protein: CASKTSEEAFF; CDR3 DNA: TGTGCCAGTAAAACCTCGGAGGAAGCTTTCTTT
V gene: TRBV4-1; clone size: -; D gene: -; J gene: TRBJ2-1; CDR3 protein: CASSGREGESSYNEQFF; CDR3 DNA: TGCGCCAGCAGTGGTAGGGAGGGGGAGAGCTCCTACAATGAGCAGTTCTTC
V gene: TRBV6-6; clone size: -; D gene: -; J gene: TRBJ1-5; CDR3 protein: CASSYSNARGQPQHF; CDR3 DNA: TGTGCCAGCAGTTACTCGAACGCCCGAGGGCAGCCCCAGCATTTT
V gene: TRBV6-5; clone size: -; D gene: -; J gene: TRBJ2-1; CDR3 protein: CASRPRGSYNEQFF; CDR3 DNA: TGTGCCAGCAGGCCTCGGGGCTCCTACAATGAGCAGTTCTTC
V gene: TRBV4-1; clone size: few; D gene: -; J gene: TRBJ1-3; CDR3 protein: CASSQEAGGNTIYF; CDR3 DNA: TGCGCCAGCAGCCAAGAGGCAGGGGGAAACACCATATATTTT
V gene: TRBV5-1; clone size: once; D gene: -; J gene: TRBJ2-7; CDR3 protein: CASSFESRPYEQYF; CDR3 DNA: TGCGCCAGCAGCTTCGAGAGTCGCCCCTACGAGCAGTACTTC
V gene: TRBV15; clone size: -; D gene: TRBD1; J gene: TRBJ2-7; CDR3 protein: CATSPTGSYEQYF; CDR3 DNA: TGTGCCACCAGCCCGACAGGGTCCTACGAGCAGTACTTC
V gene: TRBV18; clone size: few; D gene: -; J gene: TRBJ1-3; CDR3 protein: CASSPFDNPSSGNTIYF; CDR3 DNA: TGTGCCAGCTCACCTTTCGACAATCCGAGCTCTGGAAACACCATATATTTT
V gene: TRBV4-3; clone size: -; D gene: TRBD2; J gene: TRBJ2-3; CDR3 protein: CASSQDPASGRRNTQYF; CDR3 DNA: TGCGCCAGCAGCCAAGATCCAGCTAGCGGGAGGAGGAATACGCAGTATTTT
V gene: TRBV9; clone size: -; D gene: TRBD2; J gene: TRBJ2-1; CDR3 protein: CASSAPPGTSGNEQFF; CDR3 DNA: TGTGCCAGCAGCGCCCCTCCCGGGACTAGCGGCAATGAGCAGTTCTTC
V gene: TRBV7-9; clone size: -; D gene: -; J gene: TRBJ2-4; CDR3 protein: CASSLDGENIQYF; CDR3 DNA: TGTGCCAGCAGCTTAGACGGAGAAAACATTCAGTACTTC
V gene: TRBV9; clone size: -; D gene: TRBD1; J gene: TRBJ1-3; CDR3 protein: CASSTPGTGSKEPGNTIYF; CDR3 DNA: TGTGCCAGCAGCACGCCCGGGACAGGCTCAAAGGAACCTGGAAACACCATATATTTT
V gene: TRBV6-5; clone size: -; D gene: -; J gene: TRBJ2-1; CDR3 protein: CASNPTGGEQFF; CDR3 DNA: TGTGCCAGCAATCCTACGGGTGGTGAGCAGTTCTTC
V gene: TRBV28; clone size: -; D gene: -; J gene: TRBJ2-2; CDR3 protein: CASSSPAGRSNTGELFF; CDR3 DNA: TGTGCCAGCAGTTCCCCCGCGGGCAGGTCGAACACCGGGGAGCTGTTTTTT
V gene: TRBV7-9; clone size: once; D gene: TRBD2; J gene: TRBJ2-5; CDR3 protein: CASSLLLAGNQETQYF; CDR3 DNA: TGTGCCAGCAGCTTACTCCTAGCGGGAAACCAAGAGACCCAGTACTTC
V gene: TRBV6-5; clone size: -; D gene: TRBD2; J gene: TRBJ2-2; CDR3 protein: CASSYSTSPGELFF; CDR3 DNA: TGTGCCAGCAGTTACTCGACTAGCCCCGGGGAGCTGTTTTTT
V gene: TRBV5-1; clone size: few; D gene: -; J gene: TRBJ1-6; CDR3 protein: CASSLTGQPNSPLHF; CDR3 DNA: TGCGCCAGCAGCTTGACCGGACAGCCTAATTCACCCCTCCACTTT
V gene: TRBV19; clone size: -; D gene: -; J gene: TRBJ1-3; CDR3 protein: CASSMYGLSGNTIYF; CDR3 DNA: TGTGCCAGTAGTATGTACGGTCTCTCTGGAAACACCATATATTTT
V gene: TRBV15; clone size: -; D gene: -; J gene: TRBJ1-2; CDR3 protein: CATSRDPRDYGYTF; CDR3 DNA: TGTGCCACCAGCAGAGATCCGAGGGACTATGGCTACACCTTC
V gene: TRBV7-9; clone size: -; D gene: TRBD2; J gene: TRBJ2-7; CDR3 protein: CASSTWTSGGDEQYF; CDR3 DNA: TGTGCCAGCAGCACCTGGACTAGCGGAGGGGACGAGCAGTACTTC
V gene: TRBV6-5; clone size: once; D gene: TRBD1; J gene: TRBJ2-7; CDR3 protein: CASSRTGGAYEQYF; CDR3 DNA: TGTGCCAGCAGTCGGACAGGGGGCGCGTACGAGCAGTACTTC
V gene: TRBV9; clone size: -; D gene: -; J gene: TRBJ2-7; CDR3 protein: CASSGQGSSYEQYF; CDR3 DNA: TGTGCCAGCAGCGGCCAGGGGTCCTCCTACGAGCAGTACTTC
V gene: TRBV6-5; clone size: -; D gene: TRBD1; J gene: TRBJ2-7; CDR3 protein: CASSPGTGSSYEQYF; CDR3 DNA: TGTGCCAGCAGTCCCGGGACAGGGAGCTCCTACGAGCAGTACTTC